A single sample is the source of the 17 T cell receptor beta chains below, sequenced in a study of shared clonotypes between healthy human individuals. This table comes from immunoSEQ multiplex PCR, and its TCRdb copy is limited to in-frame clones, with some not included. The sample shows 950,000 to 1,100,000 clones, around 76% of them seen only once. Sequenced: memory CD4+ T cells sorted from blood. The subset: CD45RA-negative fraction. These receptors all stem from a man aged 18 to 35 in good health.

The rearrangement links TRBV10-3 to TRBJ2-1, with 8 positions matching TRBD1. Germline CDR1 is ENHRY and CDR2 is SYGVKD. The CDR3 extends over 16 amino acids. Trimming at V came to 3 bases and at J to 7 bases, leaving 11 bases not matched to a gene. The CDR3 sequence: CAISDAWQGAGNEQFF. Here the CDR3 DNA reads TGTGCCATCAGTGACGCCTGGCAGGGGGCGGGTAATGAGCAGTTCTTC.

V is TRBV7-8 and J is TRBJ1-5; D is undetermined. Trimming took 0 bases from V and 4 from J, leaving 10 bases between them. The CDR3 consists of 15 residues. Germline loops: CDR1 SGHVS, CDR2 FQNEAQ. The CDR3 loop reads CASSLADRGNQPQHF. DNA for the CDR3: TGTGCCAGCAGCTTAGCGGATCGCGGTAATCAGCCCCAGCATTTT.

This clone was found a few times. The chain carries TRBV7-9 and TRBJ2-5; a possible D gene is TRBD2 (5 bases). The CDR3 has 14 residues. Germline lookup yields CDR1 SEHNR and CDR2 FQNEAQ (reference sequence). The V end was cut by 4 bases, the J end by 1 base, with 10 bases between. The CDR3 here is CASSSGGLQETQYF. CDR3 in DNA: TGTGCCAGCAGCTCCGGTGGACTCCAAGAGACCCAGTACTTC.

The genes are TRBV18 and TRBJ2-5; 13 bases are shared with TRBD2. This CDR3 is 16 amino acids long. Trimming removed 6 bases from V and 5 bases from J; junction bases left unmatched: 9. Germline V gene sequence: CDR1 KGHSH, CDR2 LQKENI. The CDR3 protein is CASSGTSGDLSETQYF. CDR3 coding DNA: TGTGCCAGCTCCGGGACTAGCGGGGATTTGTCGGAGACCCAGTACTTC.

The chain combines TRBV29-1 with TRBJ1-1; D gene unclear. The germline V gene has CDR1 SQVTM and CDR2 ANQGSEA. The V end was cut by 6 bases, the J end by 2 bases, with 19 bases between. CDR3 size: 15 residues. CDR3 DNA sequence: TGCAGCGTGACCCTTCCCCCACAGAGAAACACTGAAGCTTTCTTT. Translated: CSVTLPPQRNTEAFF.

The DNA of the CDR3 is TGTGCCAGCAGCCCCATGAACACTGAAGCTTTCTTT. Translation: CASSPMNTEAFF. The rearrangement uses TRBV28 and TRBJ1-1; D ambiguous. Trimming pared 6 bases from V and 0 bases from J, leaving 5 bases between. Germline V gives CDR1 MDHEN, CDR2 SYDVKM. This CDR3 is built from 12 residues.

The rearrangement joins TRBV29-1 to TRBJ1-2, with D perhaps matching TRBD1 (6 bases). V gave up 4 bases and J gave up 8 bases, with 23 bases separating them. This CDR3 has 15 amino acids. In germline, CDR1 is SQVTM, CDR2 ANQGSEA. The CDR3 nucleotides read TGCAGCGTTGCAAAAACCGAGACAGGCCGTTCGGGCTACACCTTC. Translating it yields CSVAKTETGRSGYTF.

In its sample, this clone was seen a few times. The chain combines TRBV10-1 with TRBJ2-2; TRBD1 matches at 8 bases. Losses at the gene ends were 6 bases for V and 4 bases for J; bases not matched to a gene: 4. CDR3 length: 14 amino acids. From germline, CDR1 is WNHNN and CDR2 SYGVQD (reference sequence). This CDR3 reads CASRQDRATGELFF. DNA of the CDR3: TGCGCCAGCAGGCAGGACAGGGCCACCGGGGAGCTGTTTTTT.

The rearrangement joins TRBV18 to TRBJ1-2, with D possibly being TRBD1 (6 bases). The ends were cut back, 3 bases at V and 3 bases at J, with 14 bases in the middle. Germline lookup yields CDR1 KGHSH and CDR2 LQKENI. This CDR3 has 15 residues. The CDR3 DNA sequence: TGTGCCAGCTCACCGGGGGCTAAGATGGACTATGGCTACACCTTC. The encoded protein is CASSPGAKMDYGYTF.

V usage is TRBV6-5 and J usage is TRBJ2-5, with 8 bases aligning to TRBD1. Trimming took 7 bases from V and 6 from J; bases not matched to a gene: 7. This CDR3 spans 13 amino acids. Germline V gives CDR1 MNHEY, CDR2 SVGAGI. CDR3 nucleotides: TGTGCCAGCACTGACAGGGGTGGAAAGACCCAGTACTTC. It codes for CASTDRGGKTQYF.

V and J are TRBV7-2 and TRBJ1-1, with 7 bases fitting TRBD1. This CDR3 has 14 residues. V lost 7 bases, J lost 6 bases, and 11 bases stayed unmatched. Germline-derived CDR1 and CDR2 are SGHTA and FQGNSA. This CDR3 reads CASNKGTVPPEAFF. For the CDR3, the DNA is TGTGCCAGCAACAAAGGGACAGTCCCACCTGAAGCTTTCTTT.

The V and J genes are TRBV5-5 and TRBJ2-7; 7 bases are a match to TRBD2. V shed 5 bases, J shed 2 bases, and the junction held 7 bases outside the gene matches. CDR1 is SGHKS and CDR2 is YYEKEE in the germline V gene (reference sequence). This CDR3 is built from 14 residues. In DNA form, the CDR3 reads TGTGCCAGCAGTTCAAGCGGGACCGCCTACGAGCAGTACTTC. The encoded protein is CASSSSGTAYEQYF.

The chain uses TRBV18 and TRBJ1-5, with D unresolved. Germline assignment: CDR1 KGHSH and CDR2 LQKENI. The V end was cut by 1 base, the J end by 1 base, with 14 bases between. The CDR3 covers 17 residues. CDR3: CASSPQYEGFSNQPQHF. The CDR3 nucleotides are TGTGCCAGCTCACCACAGTACGAGGGTTTCAGCAATCAGCCCCAGCATTTT.

This chain links TRBV28 with TRBJ2-3; tentatively, D is TRBD1 (5 bases). This CDR3 is built from 13 residues. CDR1 is MDHEN and CDR2 is SYDVKM in the germline V gene. V shed 2 bases and J shed 6 bases, with 9 bases lying between them. This CDR3 reads CASSLQGLDTQYF. The DNA of the CDR3 is TGTGCCAGCAGTTTACAGGGCCTGGATACGCAGTATTTT.

The chain has TRBV30 and TRBJ2-6; D is perhaps TRBD1 or TRBD2 (5 bases each). Per germline, CDR1 GTSNPN and CDR2 SVGIG (reference sequence). Deletions cut 2 bases from V and 1 base from J, with 30 bases between. This CDR3 region has 22 residues. CDR3 in amino acids: CAWSRTGRGRPIFLSGANVLTF. CDR3 bases: TGTGCCTGGAGTCGGACTGGAAGGGGCAGGCCCATATTTTTATCTGGGGCCAACGTCCTGACTTTC. Based on the CDR3 plus reference TRBV30 and TRBJ2-6, the full variable domain is SQTIHQWPATLVQPVGSPLSLECTVEGTSNPNLYWYRQAAGRGLQLLFYSVGIGQISSEVPQNLSASRPQDRQFILSSKKLLLSDSGFYLCAWSRTGRGRPIFLSGANVLTFGAGSRLTVL.

The rearrangement links TRBV19 to TRBJ1-1; D perhaps matches TRBD1 (6 bases). Germline values: CDR1 LNHDA, CDR2 SQIVND (reference sequence). The CDR3 length is 15 residues. With 4 bases removed from V and 1 base from J, the gap between germline ends came to 13 bases. CDR3 amino acids: CASSTTGTENTEAFF. CDR3 bases: TGTGCCAGTAGTACTACAGGGACCGAGAACACTGAAGCTTTCTTT.

This clone was counted once. The chain combines TRBV27 with TRBJ2-7; D is ambiguous. Trimming shortened V by 6 bases and J by 7 bases, and 16 bases separated the two germline ends. CDR1 is MNHEY and CDR2 is SMNVEV in the germline V gene (reference sequence). This CDR3 has 13 amino acids. The CDR3 loop is CASSPGVGPEQYF. For the CDR3, the DNA is TGTGCCAGCAGCCCCGGCGTTGGGCCGGAGCAGTACTTC.